The TCR beta chain described here comes from a study of CD4 T cells in relation to SARS-CoV-2 and coronaviruses. Study context: TCR beta CDR3s were sequenced after roughly 10-day antigen culture of PBMCs. Study observations and caveats: This crossreactivity analysis covered spike protein alone, no other viral proteins. In roughly 61% of donors, memory CD4+ clonotypes crossrecognized SARS-CoV-2 and at least one common cold coronavirus spike.

This clone occurred a few times. Its antigen is undetermined. Method: immunoSEQ multiplex PCR; TCRdb's copy keeps in-frame clones and lacks some. The sample records 24,000 or so clones, less than 80% being singletons. The unexposed donors gave CD4+ T cells in about 2011-2018, prior to COVID-19. The cells were cultured for 10 days before CD4+ T cells were isolated. Testing used SARS-CoV-2 S/N and four cold-coronavirus spikes on unexposed-donor CD4+ T cells, cells permitting. The specimen sequenced was CD4+ T cells from PBMCs, cultured in vitro. The clonotype was recovered from a human donor in good health.

DNA of the CDR3: TGTGCCAGTAGTATTGGACTAGCGGGGGGGTCGATAAATGGGGAGCTGTTTTTT. Translated: CASSIGLAGGSINGELFF. The genes are TRBV19 and TRBJ2-2; 15 bases fit TRBD2. CDR1 is LNHDA, CDR2 SQIVND, per germline (reference sequence). The CDR3 is made up of 18 amino acids. The J segment lost 8 bases and the V segment lost 3 bases, leaving 10 bases of the junction unmatched.